This T cell receptor beta chain is drawn from a study of human T cells and chemical hapten exposure. The study used a library that attached unique molecular identifiers to individual cDNA molecules. TCRdb ran MiXCR on the RACE reads and lists one entry per CDR3 protein. Of about 130,000 distinct CDR3 sequences listed, approximately 8.3% are singletons. Germline lookup yields CDR1 GTSNPN and CDR2 SVGIG (reference sequence). Trimming took off 6 bases at V and 5 bases at J, with 13 bases between the two ends. This CDR3 has 12 amino acids. Time point specified: healthy volunteer bleed at 2 weeks. Total RNA was extracted from unfractionated whole blood.

This chain connects TRBV30 to TRBJ1-1, with D tentatively TRBD1 (5 bases). The sequencing sample was made of whole blood. This clonotype was sampled from a male donor in good health. Some clones in this sample may be carry-over from other donors' samples. Here the CDR3 reads CACGGTMTEAFF. The DNA of the CDR3 is TGTGCCTGCGGGGGGACGATGACTGAAGCTTTCTTT.